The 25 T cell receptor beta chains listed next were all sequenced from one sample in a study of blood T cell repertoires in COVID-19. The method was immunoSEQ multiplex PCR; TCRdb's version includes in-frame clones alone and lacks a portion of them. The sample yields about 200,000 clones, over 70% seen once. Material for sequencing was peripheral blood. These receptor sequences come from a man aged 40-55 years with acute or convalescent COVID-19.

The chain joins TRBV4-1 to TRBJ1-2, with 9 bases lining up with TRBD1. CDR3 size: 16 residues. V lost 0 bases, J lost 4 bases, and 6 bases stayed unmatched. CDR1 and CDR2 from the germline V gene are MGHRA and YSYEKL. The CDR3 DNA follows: TGCGCCAGCAGCCAAGATGGACAGGGGTCCCCCTATGGCTACACCTTC. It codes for CASSQDGQGSPYGYTF.

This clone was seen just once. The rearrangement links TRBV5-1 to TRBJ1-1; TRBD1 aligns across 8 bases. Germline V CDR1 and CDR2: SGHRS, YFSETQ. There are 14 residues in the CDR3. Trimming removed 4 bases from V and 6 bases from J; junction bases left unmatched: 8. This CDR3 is CASSLRTGPSEAFF. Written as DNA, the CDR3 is TGCGCCAGCAGCCTAAGGACAGGGCCCTCTGAAGCTTTCTTT.

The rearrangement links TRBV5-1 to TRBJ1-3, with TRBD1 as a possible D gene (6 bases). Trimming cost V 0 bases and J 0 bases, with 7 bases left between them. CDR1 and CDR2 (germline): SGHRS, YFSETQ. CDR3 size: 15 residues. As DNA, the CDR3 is TGCGCCAGCAGCTTGGCAGGGGACTCTGGAAACACCATATATTTT. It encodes CASSLAGDSGNTIYF.

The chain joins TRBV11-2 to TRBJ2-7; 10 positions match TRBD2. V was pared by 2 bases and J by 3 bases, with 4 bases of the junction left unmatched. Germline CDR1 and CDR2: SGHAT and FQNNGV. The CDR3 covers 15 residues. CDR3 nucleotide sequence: TGTGCCAGCAGCTTACTAGCGGGAGCTTACTACGAGCAGTACTTC. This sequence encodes CASSLLAGAYYEQYF.

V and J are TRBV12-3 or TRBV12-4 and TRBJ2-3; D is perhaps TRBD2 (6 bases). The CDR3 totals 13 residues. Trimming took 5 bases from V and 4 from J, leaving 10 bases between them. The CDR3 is CASSTGTSDTQYF. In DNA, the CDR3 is TGTGCCAGCAGTACCGGGACTTCAGATACGCAGTATTTT.

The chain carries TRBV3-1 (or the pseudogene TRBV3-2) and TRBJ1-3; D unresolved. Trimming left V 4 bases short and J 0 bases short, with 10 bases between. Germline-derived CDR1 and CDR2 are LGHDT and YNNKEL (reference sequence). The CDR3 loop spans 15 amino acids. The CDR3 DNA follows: TGTGCCAGCAGCCCCTCTGCCGGCTCTGGAAACACCATATATTTT. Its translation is CASSPSAGSGNTIYF.

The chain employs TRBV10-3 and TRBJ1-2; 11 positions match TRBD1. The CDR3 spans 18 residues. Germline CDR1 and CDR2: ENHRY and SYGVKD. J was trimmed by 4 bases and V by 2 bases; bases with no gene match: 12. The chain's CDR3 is CAISEGGQGESGFYGYTF. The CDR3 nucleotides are TGTGCCATCAGTGAGGGGGGACAGGGGGAATCGGGATTCTATGGCTACACCTTC.

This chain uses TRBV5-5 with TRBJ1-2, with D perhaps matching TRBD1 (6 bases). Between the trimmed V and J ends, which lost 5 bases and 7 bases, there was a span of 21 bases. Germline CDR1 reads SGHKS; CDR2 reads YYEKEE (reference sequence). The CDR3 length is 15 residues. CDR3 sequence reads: CASSLGPSPGAGYTF. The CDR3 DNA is TGTGCCAGCAGTCTGGGACCCTCCCCAGGGGCTGGCTACACCTTC.

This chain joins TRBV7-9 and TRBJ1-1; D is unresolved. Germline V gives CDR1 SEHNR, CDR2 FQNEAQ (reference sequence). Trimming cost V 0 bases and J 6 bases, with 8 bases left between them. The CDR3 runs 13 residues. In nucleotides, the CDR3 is TGTGCCAGCAGCTTAGCGGCGGACTCTGAAGCTTTCTTT. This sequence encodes CASSLAADSEAFF.

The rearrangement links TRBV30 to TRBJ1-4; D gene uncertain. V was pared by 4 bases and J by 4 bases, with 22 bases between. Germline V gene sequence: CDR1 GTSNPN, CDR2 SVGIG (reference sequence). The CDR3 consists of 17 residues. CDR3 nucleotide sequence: TGTGCCTGGAAAGCCGGGTCCGGGGTAGAACATAATGAAAAACTGTTTTTT. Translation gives CAWKAGSGVEHNEKLFF.

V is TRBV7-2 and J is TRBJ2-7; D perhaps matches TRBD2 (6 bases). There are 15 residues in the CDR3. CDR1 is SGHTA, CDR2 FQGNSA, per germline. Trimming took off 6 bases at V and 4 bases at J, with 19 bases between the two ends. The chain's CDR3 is CASRFRREEGYEQYF. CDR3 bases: TGTGCCAGCAGATTCAGGAGGGAGGAGGGTTACGAGCAGTACTTC.

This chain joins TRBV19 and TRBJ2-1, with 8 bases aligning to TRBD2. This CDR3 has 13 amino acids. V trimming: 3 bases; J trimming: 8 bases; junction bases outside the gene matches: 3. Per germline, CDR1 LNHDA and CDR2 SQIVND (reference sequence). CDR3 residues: CASSMGLVYEQFF. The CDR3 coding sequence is TGTGCCAGTAGTATGGGACTAGTGTATGAGCAGTTCTTC.

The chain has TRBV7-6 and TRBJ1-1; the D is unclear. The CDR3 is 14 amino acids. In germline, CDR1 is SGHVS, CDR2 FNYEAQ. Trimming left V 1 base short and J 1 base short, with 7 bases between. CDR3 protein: CASSLEGGNTEAFF. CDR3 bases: TGTGCCAGCAGCTTAGAAGGCGGGAACACTGAAGCTTTCTTT.

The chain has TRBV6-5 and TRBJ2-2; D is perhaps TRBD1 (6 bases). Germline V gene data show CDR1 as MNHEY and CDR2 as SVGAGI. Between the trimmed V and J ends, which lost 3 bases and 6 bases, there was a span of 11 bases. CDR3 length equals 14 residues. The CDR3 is CASSYNRASGELFF. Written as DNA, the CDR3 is TGTGCCAGCAGTTATAACAGGGCATCCGGGGAGCTGTTTTTT.

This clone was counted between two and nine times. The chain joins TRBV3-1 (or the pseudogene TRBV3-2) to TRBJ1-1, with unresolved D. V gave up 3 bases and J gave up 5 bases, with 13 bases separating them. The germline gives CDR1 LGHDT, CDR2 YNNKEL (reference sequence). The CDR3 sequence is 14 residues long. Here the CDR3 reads CASSQVARGTEAFF. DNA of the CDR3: TGTGCCAGCAGCCAGGTCGCGAGAGGAACTGAAGCTTTCTTT.

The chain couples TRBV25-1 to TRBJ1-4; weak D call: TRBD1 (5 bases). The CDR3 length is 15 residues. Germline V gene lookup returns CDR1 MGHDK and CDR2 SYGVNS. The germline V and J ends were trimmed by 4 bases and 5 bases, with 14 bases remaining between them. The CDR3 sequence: CASSAHQGFNEKLFF. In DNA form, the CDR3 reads TGTGCCAGCAGTGCCCATCAGGGATTCAATGAAAAACTGTTTTTT.

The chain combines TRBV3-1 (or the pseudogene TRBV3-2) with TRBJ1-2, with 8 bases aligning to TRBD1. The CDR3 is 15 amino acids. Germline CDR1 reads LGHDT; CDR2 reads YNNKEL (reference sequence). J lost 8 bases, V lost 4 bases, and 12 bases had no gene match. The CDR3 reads CASSPLSGQGRGYTF. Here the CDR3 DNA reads TGTGCCAGCAGCCCACTCTCAGGACAGGGCAGAGGCTACACCTTC.

For the CDR3, the DNA is TGTGCCAGCAGCCTCGACAGGGGAGGGGGCCACACAGATACGCAGTATTTT. Translated: CASSLDRGGGHTDTQYF. The chain employs TRBV7-9 and TRBJ2-3; maybe TRBD1 (8 bases). Germline assignment: CDR1 SEHNR and CDR2 FQNEAQ (reference sequence). The CDR3 has 17 residues. Trimming shortened V by 5 bases and J by 2 bases, and 20 bases separated the two germline ends.

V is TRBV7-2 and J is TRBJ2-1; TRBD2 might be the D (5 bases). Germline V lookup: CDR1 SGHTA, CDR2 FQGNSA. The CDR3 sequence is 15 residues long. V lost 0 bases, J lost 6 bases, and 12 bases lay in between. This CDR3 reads CASSLAAGRLNEQFF. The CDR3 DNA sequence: TGTGCCAGCAGCTTAGCGGCGGGCCGGCTCAATGAGCAGTTCTTC.

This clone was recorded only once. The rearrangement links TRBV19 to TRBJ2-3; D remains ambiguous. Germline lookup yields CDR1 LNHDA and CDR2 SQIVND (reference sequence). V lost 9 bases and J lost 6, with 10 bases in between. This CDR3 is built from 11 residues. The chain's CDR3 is CASTSRDTQYF. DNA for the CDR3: TGTGCCAGCACTTCTCGGGATACGCAGTATTTT.

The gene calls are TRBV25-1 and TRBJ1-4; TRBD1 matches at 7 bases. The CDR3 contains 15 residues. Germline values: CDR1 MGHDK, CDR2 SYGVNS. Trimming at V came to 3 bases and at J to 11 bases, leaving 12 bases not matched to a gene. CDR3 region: CASSDWTGSAGKLFF. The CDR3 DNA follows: TGTGCCAGCAGTGATTGGACAGGCTCCGCCGGGAAACTGTTTTTT. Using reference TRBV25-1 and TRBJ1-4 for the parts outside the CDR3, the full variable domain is EADIYQTPRYLVIGTGKKITLECSQTMGHDKMYWYQQDPGMELHLIHYSYGVNSTEKGDLSSESTVSRIRTEHFPLTLESARPSHTSQYLCASSDWTGSAGKLFFGSGTQLSVL.

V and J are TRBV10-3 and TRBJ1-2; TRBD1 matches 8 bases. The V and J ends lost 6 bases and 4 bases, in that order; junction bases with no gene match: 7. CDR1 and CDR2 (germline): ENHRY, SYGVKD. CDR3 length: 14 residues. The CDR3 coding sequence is TGTGCCATCAGGGGACAGGATTTCGTCTATGGCTACACCTTC. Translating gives CAIRGQDFVYGYTF.

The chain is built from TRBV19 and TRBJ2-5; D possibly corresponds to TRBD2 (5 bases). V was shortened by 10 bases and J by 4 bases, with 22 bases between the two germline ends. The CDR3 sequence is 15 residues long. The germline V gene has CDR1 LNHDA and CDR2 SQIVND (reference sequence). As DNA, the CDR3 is TGTGCCACCAAAACTCGGGGAGTGAGGGCAGAGACCCAGTACTTC. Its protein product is CATKTRGVRAETQYF.

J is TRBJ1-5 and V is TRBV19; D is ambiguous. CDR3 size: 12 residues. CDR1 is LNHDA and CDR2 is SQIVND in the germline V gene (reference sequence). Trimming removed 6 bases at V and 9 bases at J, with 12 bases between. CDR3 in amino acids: CASRNGVGPQHF. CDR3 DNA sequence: TGTGCCAGTAGGAACGGGGTCGGGCCCCAGCATTTT.

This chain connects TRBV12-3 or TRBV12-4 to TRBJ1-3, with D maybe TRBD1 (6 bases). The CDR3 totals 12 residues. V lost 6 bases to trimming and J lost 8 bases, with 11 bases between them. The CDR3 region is CASSLSGDTIYF. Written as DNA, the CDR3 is TGTGCCAGCAGCCTTTCAGGGGACACCATATATTTT.